This T cell receptor beta chain was identified in a study of blood T cell repertoires in COVID-19. Study as a whole: Samples taken during acute and convalescent COVID-19 were collected in the United States, Italy and Spain.

This clone appeared a few times. The V end was cut by 6 bases, the J end by 8 bases, with 17 bases between. The germline V gene encodes CDR1 SGHNT and CDR2 YYREEE (reference sequence). The CDR3 has 13 residues. The Seattle site enrolled patients during active infection and followed them longitudinally. Per the study methods: Estimates of nucleated cell counts were drawn from the amplification of reference gene primers. The assay was immunoSEQ multiplex PCR, and TCRdb's table has in-frame clones only and misses some. V, J and clone size are taken as reported in that table, and D and trimming were inferred from the DNA itself. The data contain about 130,000 clones, about 89% of them singletons.

The chain links TRBV5-4 to TRBJ1-2, with TRBD1 as a possible D gene (5 bases). This clonotype was obtained from a man aged 60-69 years with COVID-19, enrolled during active disease. The specimen sequenced was peripheral blood. DNA for the CDR3: TGTGCCAGCACCCCCCCGGGGGGAAGGGGCTACACCTTC. Translating it yields CASTPPGGRGYTF. Supplemented by reference TRBV5-4 and TRBJ1-2, the full variable domain reads ETGVTQSPTHLIKTRGQQVTLRCSSQSGHNTVSWYQQALGQGPQFIFQYYREEENGRGNFPPRFSGLQFPNYSSELNVNALELDDSALYLCASTPPGGRGYTFGSGTRLTVV.